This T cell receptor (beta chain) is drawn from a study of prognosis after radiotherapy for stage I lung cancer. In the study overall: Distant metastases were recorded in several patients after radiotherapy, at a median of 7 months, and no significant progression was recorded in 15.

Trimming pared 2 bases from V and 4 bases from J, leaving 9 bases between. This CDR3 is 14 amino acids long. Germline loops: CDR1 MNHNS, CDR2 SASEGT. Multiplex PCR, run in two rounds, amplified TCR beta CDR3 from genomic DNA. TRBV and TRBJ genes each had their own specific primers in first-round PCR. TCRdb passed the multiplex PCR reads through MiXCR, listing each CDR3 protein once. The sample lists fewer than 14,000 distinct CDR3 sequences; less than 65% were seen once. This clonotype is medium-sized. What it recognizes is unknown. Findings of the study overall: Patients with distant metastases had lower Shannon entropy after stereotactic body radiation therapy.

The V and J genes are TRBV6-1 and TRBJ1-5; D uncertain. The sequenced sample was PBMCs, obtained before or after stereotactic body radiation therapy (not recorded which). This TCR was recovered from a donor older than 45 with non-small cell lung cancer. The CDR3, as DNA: TGTGCCAGCAGTGAAAGACCCCGTAATCAGCCCCAGCATTTT. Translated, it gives CASSERPRNQPQHF.